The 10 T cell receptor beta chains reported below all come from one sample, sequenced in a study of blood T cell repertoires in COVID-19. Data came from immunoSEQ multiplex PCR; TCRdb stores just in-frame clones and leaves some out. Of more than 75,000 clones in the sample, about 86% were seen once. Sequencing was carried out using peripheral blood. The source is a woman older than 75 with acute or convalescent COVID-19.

The DNA of the CDR3 is TGTGCCAGCTCACCACGGGGGGGAGCTAATGAAAAACTGTTTTTT. Protein sequence: CASSPRGGANEKLFF. The V call is TRBV18, the J call TRBJ1-4, with a possible D match to TRBD1 (5 bases). In germline, CDR1 is KGHSH, CDR2 LQKENI. V lost 1 base and J lost 3, with 9 bases in between. The CDR3 covers 15 residues.

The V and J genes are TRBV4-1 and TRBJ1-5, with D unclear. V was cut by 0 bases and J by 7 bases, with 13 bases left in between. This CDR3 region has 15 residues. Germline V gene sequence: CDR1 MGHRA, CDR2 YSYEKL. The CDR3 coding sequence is TGCGCCAGCAGCCAAGAAGAGGGAAGGAACCAGCCCCAGCATTTT. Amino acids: CASSQEEGRNQPQHF.

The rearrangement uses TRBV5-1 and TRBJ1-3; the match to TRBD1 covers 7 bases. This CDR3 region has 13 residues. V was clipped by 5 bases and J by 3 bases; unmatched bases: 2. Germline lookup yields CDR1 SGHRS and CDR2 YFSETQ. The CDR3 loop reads CASRQGSGNTIYF. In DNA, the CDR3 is TGCGCCAGCAGACAGGGGAGTGGAAACACCATATATTTT.

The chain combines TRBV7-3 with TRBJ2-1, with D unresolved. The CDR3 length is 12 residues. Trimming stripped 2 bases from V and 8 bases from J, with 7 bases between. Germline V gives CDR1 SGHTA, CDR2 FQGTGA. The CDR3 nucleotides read TGTGCCAGCAGCTTATACTCCGATGAGCAGTTCTTC. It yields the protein CASSLYSDEQFF.

CDR3: CASSQDWGRRGSPLHF. As DNA, the CDR3 is TGCGCCAGCAGCCAAGATTGGGGCAGGAGGGGTTCACCCCTCCACTTT. The V and J genes are TRBV4-1 and TRBJ1-6; possible D gene TRBD1, 5 bases. Deletions cut 0 bases from V and 9 bases from J, with 15 bases between. The V gene's germline CDR1 is MGHRA and CDR2 YSYEKL. The CDR3 sequence is 16 residues long.

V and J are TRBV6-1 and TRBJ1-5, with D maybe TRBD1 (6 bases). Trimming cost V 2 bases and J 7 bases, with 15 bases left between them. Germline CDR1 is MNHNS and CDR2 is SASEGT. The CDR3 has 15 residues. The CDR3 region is CASSEFVGGQQPQHF. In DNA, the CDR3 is TGTGCCAGCAGTGAATTCGTGGGGGGGCAGCAGCCCCAGCATTTT.

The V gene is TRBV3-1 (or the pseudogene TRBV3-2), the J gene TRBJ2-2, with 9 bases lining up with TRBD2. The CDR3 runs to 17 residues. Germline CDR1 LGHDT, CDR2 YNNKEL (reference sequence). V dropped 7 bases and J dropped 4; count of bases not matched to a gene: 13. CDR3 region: CASTSAGSGGRTGELFF. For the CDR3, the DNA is TGTGCCAGCACCTCAGCCGGTAGCGGGGGCCGCACCGGGGAGCTGTTTTTT.

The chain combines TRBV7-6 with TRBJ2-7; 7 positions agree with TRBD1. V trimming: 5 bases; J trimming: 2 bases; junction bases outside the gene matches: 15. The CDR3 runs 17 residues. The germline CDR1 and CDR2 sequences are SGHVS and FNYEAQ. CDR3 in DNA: TGTGCCAGCAGCCTAAAAACCCGGGACAGTGCAACCTACGAGCAGTACTTC. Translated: CASSLKTRDSATYEQYF.

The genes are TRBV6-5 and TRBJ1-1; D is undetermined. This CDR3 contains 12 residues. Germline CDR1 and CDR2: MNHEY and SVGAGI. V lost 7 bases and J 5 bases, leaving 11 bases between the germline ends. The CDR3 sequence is CASTPLRTEAFF. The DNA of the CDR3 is TGTGCCAGCACACCCCTGAGGACTGAAGCTTTCTTT.

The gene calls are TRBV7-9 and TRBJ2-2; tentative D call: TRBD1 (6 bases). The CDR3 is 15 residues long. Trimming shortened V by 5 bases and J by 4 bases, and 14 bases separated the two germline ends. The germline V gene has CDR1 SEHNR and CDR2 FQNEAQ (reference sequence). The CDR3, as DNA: TGTGCCAGCAGCGGGAACAGGGACGGCACCGGGGAGCTGTTTTTT. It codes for CASSGNRDGTGELFF.